A single sample is the source of the 2 T cell receptor beta chains below, sequenced in a study of CD8+CD57+ T cells in acquired aplastic anemia. The study profiled TCR beta VDJ and CDR3 using genomic DNA as template. TCRdb itself ran the reads through MiXCR, one entry per CDR3 protein. This sample has just over 400,000 distinct CDR3 sequences, with 65% to 75% found just once. Sequencing used sorted CD4+, CD8+, or CD8+CD57+ T cells (not recorded which) from PBMCs. Every receptor here comes from a human donor in good health, serving as a control.

DNA of the CDR3: TGTGCCAGCACCCCTAGCGGGACAGGGTTCTACGAAAAACTGTTTTTT. Its translation is CASTPSGTGFYEKLFF. The chain has TRBV7-9 and TRBJ1-4; 9 bases are a match to TRBD1. CDR3 length equals 16 residues. V was clipped by 7 bases and J by 8 bases; unmatched bases: 14. Germline V gives CDR1 SEHNR, CDR2 FQNEAQ (reference sequence). Full variable domain (missing parts from reference TRBV7-9 and TRBJ1-4): DTGVSQNPRHKITKRGQNVTFRCDPISEHNRLYWYRQTLGQGPEFLTYFQNEAQLEKSRLLSDRFSAERPKGSFSTLEIQRTEQGDSAMYLCASTPSGTGFYEKLFFGSGTQLSVL.

Worth noting for this clonotype: The conserved phenylalanine or tryptophan normally closing the CDR3 is absent here, so this likely arose from a read error. The chain is built from TRBV15 and TRBJ2-2; D is perhaps TRBD1 (6 bases). This CDR3 is 16 amino acids long. Germline CDR1 LNHNV, CDR2 YYDKDF (reference sequence). DNA for the CDR3: TGTGCCAGCAGCTTAGTTCCAGGACAGAACCCGGGGGAGCTGTTTGTT. Protein sequence: CASSLVPGQNPGELFV.